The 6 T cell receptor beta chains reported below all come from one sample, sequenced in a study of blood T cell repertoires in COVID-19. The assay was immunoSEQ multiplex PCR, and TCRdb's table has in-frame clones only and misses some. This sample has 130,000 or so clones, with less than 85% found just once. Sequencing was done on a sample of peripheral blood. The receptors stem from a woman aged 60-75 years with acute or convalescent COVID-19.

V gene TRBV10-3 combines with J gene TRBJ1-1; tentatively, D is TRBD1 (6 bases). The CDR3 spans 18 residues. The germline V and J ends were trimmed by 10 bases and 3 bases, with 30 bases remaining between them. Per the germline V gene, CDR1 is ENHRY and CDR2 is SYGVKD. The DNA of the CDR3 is TGTGCCACACAAAATCCGGACAGTCTTCCCCCAGGCGACACTGAAGCTTTCTTT. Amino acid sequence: CATQNPDSLPPGDTEAFF.

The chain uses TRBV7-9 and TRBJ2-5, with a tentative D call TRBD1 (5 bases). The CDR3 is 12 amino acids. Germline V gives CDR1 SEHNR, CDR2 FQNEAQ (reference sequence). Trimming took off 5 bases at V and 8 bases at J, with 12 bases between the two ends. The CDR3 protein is CASSPETGTQYF. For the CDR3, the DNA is TGTGCCAGCAGCCCGGAAACAGGCACCCAGTACTTC.

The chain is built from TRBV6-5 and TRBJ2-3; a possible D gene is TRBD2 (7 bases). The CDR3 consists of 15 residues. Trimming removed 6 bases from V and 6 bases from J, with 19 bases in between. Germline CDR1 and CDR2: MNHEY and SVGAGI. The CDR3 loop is CASRGTGRGSDTQYF. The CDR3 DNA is TGTGCCAGCAGGGGTACAGGGAGGGGCTCGGATACGCAGTATTTT.

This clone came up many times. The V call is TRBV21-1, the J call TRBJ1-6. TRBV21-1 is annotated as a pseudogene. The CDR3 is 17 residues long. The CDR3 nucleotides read TGTGCCAGCAGCAGAGCCTCGATTAGCTCCTATAATTCACCCCTCCACTTT. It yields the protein CASSRASISSYNSPLHF.

The CDR3: CASSEVLNSPLHF. Here the CDR3 DNA reads TGCGCCAGCAGCGAGGTTCTCAATTCACCCCTCCACTTT. The chain combines TRBV5-1 with TRBJ1-6; D ambiguous. Trimming left V 4 bases short and J 7 bases short, with 9 bases between. Germline V gives CDR1 SGHRS, CDR2 YFSETQ. The CDR3 runs to 13 residues.

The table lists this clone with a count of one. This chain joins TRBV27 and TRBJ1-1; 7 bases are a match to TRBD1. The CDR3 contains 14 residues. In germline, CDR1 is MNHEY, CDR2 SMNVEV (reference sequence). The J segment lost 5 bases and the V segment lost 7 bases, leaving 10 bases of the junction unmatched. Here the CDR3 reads CASKDTGDWTEAFF. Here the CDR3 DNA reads TGTGCCAGCAAAGACACAGGGGATTGGACTGAAGCTTTCTTT.